One sample yielded the 32 T cell receptor beta chains listed below, sequenced in a study of OX40 agonist ivuxolimab in advanced cancers. Measured with immunoSEQ multiplex PCR; TCRdb has only the in-frame clones, and not every one. The table includes approximately 90,000 clones, about 90% detected once. This sample comprised CD4+ or CD8+ T cells sorted from blood, obtained in a trial of the OX40 agonist ivuxolimab. The receptors were gathered from an adult with an advanced solid tumor such as melanoma, head and neck, liver or kidney cancer.

The J gene is TRBJ2-5, the V gene TRBV18; D might be TRBD2 (5 bases). This CDR3 region has 12 residues. The V end lost 2 bases, the J end lost 4 bases, and 5 bases lay between the germline ends. Looked up from germline, CDR1 is KGHSH and CDR2 is LQKENI. This CDR3 reads CASSPGGETQYF. CDR3 nucleotides: TGTGCCAGCTCACCAGGAGGAGAGACCCAGTACTTC.

The V and J genes are TRBV14 and TRBJ2-7; 7 nucleotides agree with TRBD1. V was pared by 3 bases and J by 6 bases, with 11 bases of the junction left unmatched. Per the germline V gene, CDR1 is SGHDN and CDR2 is FVKESK. The CDR3 is 15 residues long. The CDR3 nucleotides read TGTGCCAGCAGCCAGGGGGACAGACCCTACGGCGAGCAGTACTTC. Protein product: CASSQGDRPYGEQYF.

This clone was observed a single time. The V gene is TRBV7-2, the J gene TRBJ2-7; 9 nucleotides agree with TRBD2. The junction had 7 bases not matched to a gene; V was cut back by 5 bases and J by 2 bases. The CDR3 has 15 residues. CDR1 is SGHTA, CDR2 FQGNSA, per germline. The CDR3 DNA is TGTGCCAGCAGCCTTAGCGGGAGCATCGCCTACGAGCAGTACTTC. Its translation is CASSLSGSIAYEQYF.

In DNA, the CDR3 is TGTGCCAGCAGGACAGGCGGAGGGAACACTGAAGCTTTCTTT. Protein sequence: CASRTGGGNTEAFF. The chain links TRBV6-1 to TRBJ1-1, with a possible D match to TRBD1 (6 bases). The CDR3 spans 14 residues. V was pared by 6 bases and J by 1 base, with 12 bases between. In germline, CDR1 is MNHNS, CDR2 SASEGT.

This clone was observed a handful of times. The rearrangement uses TRBV10-1 and TRBJ1-5; D gene ambiguous. With 2 bases removed from V and 3 bases from J, the gap between germline ends came to 2 bases. The germline CDR1 and CDR2 sequences are WNHNN and SYGVQD (reference sequence). The CDR3 sequence is 12 residues long. Here the CDR3 reads CASSENNQPQHF. The CDR3, as DNA: TGCGCCAGCAGTGAGAACAATCAGCCCCAGCATTTT.

The chain couples TRBV27 to TRBJ2-3; TRBD1 agrees at 8 bases. The CDR3 spans 15 residues. Germline V CDR1 and CDR2: MNHEY, SMNVEV (reference sequence). J was trimmed by 3 bases and V by 3 bases; bases with no gene match: 5. This chain's CDR3 is CASSLQGAGTDTQYF. CDR3 coding DNA: TGTGCCAGCAGTTTGCAGGGGGCGGGTACAGATACGCAGTATTTT.

This sequence joins TRBV7-3 and TRBJ2-1; D assignment may be TRBD1 or TRBD2 (5 bases each). This CDR3 is built from 16 residues. Per germline, CDR1 SGHTA and CDR2 FQGTGA. V lost 0 bases to trimming and J lost 0 bases, with 9 bases between them. CDR3 loop: CASSLTFGGSYNEQFF. CDR3 bases: TGTGCCAGCAGCTTAACGTTTGGGGGCTCCTACAATGAGCAGTTCTTC.

J is TRBJ2-7 and V is TRBV28; 7 bases map to TRBD1. The ends lost 7 bases at V and 3 bases at J; junction bases unmatched: 3. Germline V gives CDR1 MDHEN, CDR2 SYDVKM. This CDR3 contains 12 residues. The CDR3 protein is CASTRQGYEQYF. The CDR3 DNA sequence: TGTGCCAGCACCAGACAGGGCTACGAGCAGTACTTC.

This chain joins TRBV4-1 and TRBJ2-3; the D is unclear. CDR1 MGHRA and CDR2 YSYEKL come from the germline V gene. Trimming took 3 bases from V and 5 from J, leaving 15 bases between them. There are 15 residues in the CDR3. CDR3 protein: CASSHTPRPQDTQYF. The CDR3 nucleotides are TGCGCCAGCAGCCATACCCCACGACCGCAAGATACGCAGTATTTT.

V usage is TRBV5-1 and J usage is TRBJ2-1; 8 bases match TRBD2. The ends lost 4 bases at V and 5 bases at J; junction bases unmatched: 14. The CDR3 extends over 17 amino acids. Germline-derived CDR1 and CDR2 are SGHRS and YFSETQ. CDR3 DNA: TGCGCCAGCAGCCCGGACCGACGGGAGGGCCGGGACAATGAGCAGTTCTTC. Its translation: CASSPDRREGRDNEQFF.

V gene TRBV18 combines with J gene TRBJ1-4, with a tentative D call TRBD1 (5 bases). The germline gives CDR1 KGHSH, CDR2 LQKENI. With 4 bases removed from V and 4 bases from J, the gap between germline ends came to 10 bases. The CDR3 length is 14 residues. CDR3 loop: CASSLRGDNEKLFF. CDR3 DNA: TGTGCCAGCTCACTGAGGGGTGATAATGAAAAACTGTTTTTT.

The chain is built from TRBV7-3 and TRBJ1-1; D gene unclear. Germline V lookup: CDR1 SGHTA, CDR2 FQGTGA. The V and J ends lost 1 base and 7 bases respectively, with 7 bases between them. This CDR3 spans 12 amino acids. Written as DNA, the CDR3 is TGTGCCAGCAGCTTAAGTCCAGGTGAAGCTTTCTTT. This sequence encodes CASSLSPGEAFF.

The chain employs TRBV11-3 and TRBJ2-1; D assignment may be TRBD1 or TRBD2 (5 bases each). CDR1 and CDR2 from the germline V gene are SGHNT and YENEEA. The CDR3 loop spans 13 amino acids. V was clipped by 8 bases and J by 8 bases, with 16 bases between them. CDR3 sequence reads: CASGGRPGYEQFF. The CDR3 region has the DNA TGTGCCAGCGGGGGACGGCCGGGGTATGAGCAGTTCTTC.

The V gene is TRBV27, the J gene TRBJ2-2; D unresolved. Germline V lookup: CDR1 MNHEY, CDR2 SMNVEV (reference sequence). Trimming stripped 8 bases from V and 0 bases from J, with 10 bases between. The CDR3 runs to 14 residues. The CDR3 protein is CASVGLSNTGELFF. The CDR3 DNA reads TGTGCCAGCGTAGGGCTATCGAACACCGGGGAGCTGTTTTTT.

The V call is TRBV6-4, the J call TRBJ2-7, with D possibly matching TRBD2 (5 bases). With 8 bases removed from V and 5 bases from J, the gap between germline ends came to 19 bases. Per germline, CDR1 MRHNA and CDR2 SNTAGT. The CDR3 runs 14 residues. CDR3 bases: TGTGCCAGCCCCCGGAGGAAGCAATCCCACGAGCAGTACTTC. Its translation: CASPRRKQSHEQYF.

The chain uses TRBV21-1 and TRBJ1-2. TRBV21-1 corresponds to a pseudogene. The CDR3 runs 13 residues. The DNA for the CDR3 is TGTGCCAGCAGCAATCAGGAGGGTGTGGGCTACACCTTC. As protein: CASSNQEGVGYTF.

The gene calls are TRBV13 and TRBJ2-1, with 9 positions matching TRBD2. Looked up from germline, CDR1 is PRHDT and CDR2 is FYEKMQ (reference sequence). This CDR3 comprises 15 residues. With 5 bases clipped from V and 8 bases from J, the junction kept 10 bases outside the gene matches. CDR3 loop: CASSVSGRFSDEQFF. Here the CDR3 DNA reads TGTGCCAGCAGCGTGAGCGGGAGGTTTTCGGATGAGCAGTTCTTC.

The chain recombines TRBV6-6 with TRBJ1-4; no firm D call. Between the trimmed V and J ends, which lost 2 bases and 5 bases, there was a span of 6 bases. The CDR3 spans 13 residues. Germline V gene data show CDR1 as MNHNY and CDR2 as SVGAGI (reference sequence). CDR3 nucleotide sequence: TGTGCCAGCAGTTACACCGGGAATGAAAAACTGTTTTTT. Translating it yields CASSYTGNEKLFF.

The J gene is TRBJ2-1, the V gene TRBV28, with 11 bases aligning to TRBD2. The germline V gene has CDR1 MDHEN and CDR2 SYDVKM. Germline trimming cut 5 bases from V and 8 bases from J; bases unmatched to any gene: 8. The CDR3 is 15 amino acids. The CDR3: CASSLTSGSNYEQFF. The CDR3 bases are TGTGCCAGCAGTCTCACTAGCGGGAGCAACTATGAGCAGTTCTTC.

V and J are TRBV7-9 and TRBJ2-7, with TRBD2 identical over 13 bases. The J segment lost 6 bases and the V segment lost 6 bases, leaving 5 bases of the junction unmatched. CDR1 SEHNR and CDR2 FQNEAQ come from the germline V gene (reference sequence). The CDR3 spans 14 residues. The CDR3 protein is CASSLGTSGTEQYF. Written as DNA, the CDR3 is TGTGCCAGCAGTCTCGGGACTAGCGGGACCGAGCAGTACTTC.

DNA of the CDR3: TGTGCCAGCAGTTTATTAGACAAAGATACGCAGTATTTT. Protein sequence: CASSLLDKDTQYF. V is TRBV27 and J is TRBJ2-3; D call uncertain. This CDR3 contains 13 residues. The ends were cut back, 1 base at V and 5 bases at J, with 7 bases in the middle. Germline V gene data show CDR1 as MNHEY and CDR2 as SMNVEV (reference sequence).

The chain couples TRBV6-5 to TRBJ2-2; a weak D match, TRBD2 (6 bases). CDR1 is MNHEY and CDR2 is SVGAGI in the germline V gene. CDR3 length: 14 amino acids. V gave up 6 bases and J gave up 3 bases, with 11 bases separating them. CDR3 sequence: CASSDLAYTGELFF. Here the CDR3 DNA reads TGTGCCAGCAGCGATCTAGCGTACACCGGGGAGCTGTTTTTT.

The chain combines TRBV27 with TRBJ2-7; 9 positions agree with TRBD1. With 3 bases clipped from V and 6 bases from J, the junction kept 6 bases outside the gene matches. Germline V CDR1 and CDR2: MNHEY, SMNVEV (reference sequence). This CDR3 comprises 14 residues. CDR3 bases: TGTGCCAGCAGTTTCCGGGGACAGGGTAGCGAGCAGTACTTC. Encoded protein: CASSFRGQGSEQYF.

The rearrangement joins TRBV19 to TRBJ2-7, with 7 positions matching TRBD2. V was clipped by 5 bases and J by 0 bases; unmatched bases: 7. The CDR3 has 15 amino acids. Germline CDR1 LNHDA, CDR2 SQIVND (reference sequence). This CDR3 reads CASSVLADSSYEQYF. The CDR3 DNA follows: TGTGCCAGTAGTGTTCTAGCGGATTCCTCCTACGAGCAGTACTTC.

The chain carries TRBV5-1 and TRBJ2-7, with 9 bases lining up with TRBD2. Trimming removed 7 bases from V and 3 bases from J; junction bases left unmatched: 14. CDR3 length: 16 amino acids. Germline V lookup: CDR1 SGHRS, CDR2 YFSETQ. CDR3 region: CASRNQTSGLFYEQYF. The CDR3 DNA is TGCGCCAGCCGTAACCAGACTAGCGGCCTCTTCTACGAGCAGTACTTC.

This chain joins TRBV6-5 and TRBJ2-1; 7 bases fit TRBD1. There are 14 residues in the CDR3. Trimming removed 4 bases from V and 8 bases from J; junction bases left unmatched: 8. Germline lookup yields CDR1 MNHEY and CDR2 SVGAGI. This chain's CDR3 is CASSSTYTGDEQFF. Here the CDR3 DNA reads TGTGCCAGCAGTTCCACTTACACAGGGGATGAGCAGTTCTTC.

The rearrangement uses TRBV4-2 and TRBJ1-1; D is possibly TRBD1 (6 bases). CDR3 size: 15 residues. V was clipped by 7 bases and J by 0 bases, with 15 bases between them. Germline lookup yields CDR1 LGHNA and CDR2 YNFKEQ. CDR3 residues: CASTPMGGLNTEAFF. The CDR3 coding sequence is TGTGCCAGCACTCCAATGGGGGGCCTGAACACTGAAGCTTTCTTT.

V usage is TRBV28 and J usage is TRBJ2-5; a possible D gene is TRBD1 (6 bases). The J call may be in error: the DNA end matches TRBJ2-7 better. Germline CDR1 is MDHEN and CDR2 is SYDVKM. This CDR3 is built from 15 residues. The CDR3 loop reads CASSSTLGQNYEQYF. CDR3 DNA: TGTGCCAGCAGTTCGACCCTCGGACAGAACTACGAGCAGTACTTC.

This clone was counted once. The chain is built from TRBV4-1 and TRBJ2-5; no clear D. Germline loops: CDR1 MGHRA, CDR2 YSYEKL. This CDR3 contains 15 residues. Deletions cut 1 base from V and 0 bases from J, with 9 bases between. The CDR3 here is CASSQVPDHQETQYF. In nucleotides, the CDR3 is TGCGCCAGCAGCCAAGTTCCGGACCACCAAGAGACCCAGTACTTC.

This clone was counted between two and nine times. The V call is TRBV29-1, the J call TRBJ2-1; the D is unclear. Germline values: CDR1 SQVTM, CDR2 ANQGSEA. V dropped 2 bases and J dropped 6 bases, with 5 bases sitting between them. The CDR3 consists of 11 residues. CDR3: CSVEMGNEQFF. The CDR3 DNA reads TGCAGCGTTGAAATGGGCAATGAGCAGTTCTTC.

V and J are TRBV7-9 and TRBJ2-7; D is undetermined. The CDR3 runs to 14 residues. CDR1 is SEHNR and CDR2 is FQNEAQ in the germline V gene (reference sequence). The V and J ends lost 0 bases and 4 bases respectively, with 10 bases between them. CDR3 sequence: CASSLAGYGYEQYF. CDR3 bases: TGTGCCAGCAGCTTAGCTGGGTACGGTTACGAGCAGTACTTC.

The chain uses TRBV27 and TRBJ1-3, with D perhaps TRBD1 (5 bases). Trimming removed 6 bases at V and 4 bases at J, with 13 bases between. Germline assignment: CDR1 MNHEY and CDR2 SMNVEV (reference sequence). There are 14 residues in the CDR3. The CDR3 nucleotides are TGTGCCAGCAGCCCGGGGCTGTTCGGAAACACCATATATTTT. Protein sequence: CASSPGLFGNTIYF.